This passage covers 20 T cell receptor beta chains from one sample sequenced in a study of T cells after somatic rescue of genetic block. Here immunoSEQ multiplex PCR was the method, and the copy in TCRdb shows in-frame clones only, minus some. In the table there are 50,000 to 60,000 clones, about 96% of which are singletons. Sequenced input: peripheral blood mononuclear cells (PBMCs). Every receptor here comes from a child in the first two years of life.

The gene calls are TRBV14 and TRBJ2-7, with D hard to call. Germline V gene data show CDR1 as SGHDN and CDR2 as FVKESK. CDR3 size: 11 residues. V lost 3 bases, J lost 0 bases, and 0 bases lay in between. In DNA form, the CDR3 reads TGTGCCAGCAGCCACTCCTACGAGCAGTACTTC. It is translated as CASSHSYEQYF.

The chain joins TRBV5-4 to TRBJ1-2; D not certain. V shed 0 bases and J shed 4 bases, with 1 base lying between them. The CDR3 totals 11 residues. Germline lookup yields CDR1 SGHNT and CDR2 YYREEE (reference sequence). The CDR3 here is CASSLGYGYTF. The CDR3 coding sequence is TGTGCCAGCAGCTTGGGCTATGGCTACACCTTC.

The DNA of the CDR3 is TGTGCCAGTAGTGCGACGGAGAACACTGAAGCTTTCTTT. Translation: CASSATENTEAFF. This chain uses TRBV19 with TRBJ1-1; no firm D call. Per the germline V gene, CDR1 is LNHDA and CDR2 is SQIVND (reference sequence). The CDR3 has 13 amino acids. V shed 5 bases and J shed 1 base, with 8 bases lying between them.

The chain is built from TRBV2 and TRBJ2-3; 10 bases line up with TRBD2. CDR3 length: 19 amino acids. Germline V gene lookup returns CDR1 SNHLY and CDR2 FYNNEI. Trimming took 0 bases from V and 4 from J; bases not matched to a gene: 13. The CDR3 sequence is CASSEAVMSGRALPDTQYF. CDR3 nucleotide sequence: TGTGCCAGCAGTGAAGCAGTGATGAGCGGGAGGGCCCTTCCAGATACGCAGTATTTT.

CDR3 coding DNA: TGTGCCAGCAGCTTAGCTCACTTCAGGCGGCCGGACTATGGCTACACCTTC. Translating it yields CASSLAHFRRPDYGYTF. This chain uses TRBV7-2 with TRBJ1-2, with no clear D. The germline V and J ends were trimmed by 0 bases and 3 bases, with 17 bases remaining between them. The CDR3 runs 17 residues. The germline gives CDR1 SGHTA, CDR2 FQGNSA.

The rearrangement links TRBV7-3 to TRBJ2-1; 7 bases are shared with TRBD2. CDR1 is SGHTA and CDR2 is FQGTGA in the germline V gene. The CDR3 runs to 17 residues. V gave up 5 bases and J gave up 2 bases; unmatched junction bases: 12. Here the CDR3 reads CASSPREERAPYNEQFF. The CDR3 bases are TGTGCCAGCAGCCCCCGGGAGGAACGAGCCCCCTACAATGAGCAGTTCTTC.

The CDR3 DNA reads as TGTGCCAGCAGTGTGGGACAGGGGACTGGCTACACCTTC. It encodes CASSVGQGTGYTF. V is TRBV2 and J is TRBJ1-2; 10 nucleotides line up with TRBD1. Germline V gives CDR1 SNHLY, CDR2 FYNNEI. This CDR3 contains 13 residues. The J segment lost 7 bases and the V segment lost 4 bases, leaving 3 bases of the junction unmatched.

The V and J genes are TRBV19 and TRBJ2-7; D may correspond to TRBD1 or TRBD2 (6 bases each). Germline lookup yields CDR1 LNHDA and CDR2 SQIVND (reference sequence). Trimming removed 3 bases from V and 6 bases from J, with 9 bases in between. The CDR3 runs 12 residues. For the CDR3, the DNA is TGTGCCAGTAGTATCGGAGGGGGCGAGCAGTACTTC. Translating it yields CASSIGGGEQYF.

The chain is built from TRBV5-1 and TRBJ1-2; D remains ambiguous. Trimming cost V 5 bases and J 0 bases, with 2 bases left between them. Germline lookup yields CDR1 SGHRS and CDR2 YFSETQ. The CDR3 runs 11 residues. The CDR3: CASRANYGYTF. As DNA, the CDR3 is TGCGCCAGCAGGGCTAACTATGGCTACACCTTC.

The CDR3 sequence is CASSLEQGAYTEAFF. The CDR3 region has the DNA TGCGCCAGCAGCTTGGAGCAGGGGGCGTACACTGAAGCTTTCTTT. V is TRBV5-1 and J is TRBJ1-1; 8 bases line up with TRBD1. The V gene's germline CDR1 is SGHRS and CDR2 YFSETQ. The CDR3 spans 15 residues. Unmatched junction bases numbered 4, after V lost 0 bases and J lost 3 bases.

The chain links TRBV5-1 to TRBJ2-1; TRBD2 matches 7 bases. The CDR3 covers 16 residues. CDR1 is SGHRS and CDR2 is YFSETQ in the germline V gene. V dropped 4 bases and J dropped 3; count of bases not matched to a gene: 10. CDR3 in amino acids: CASSRSTSRRYNEQFF. The CDR3 DNA sequence: TGCGCCAGCAGCCGATCGACTAGCCGGCGCTACAATGAGCAGTTCTTC. The full variable domain, completed using reference TRBV5-1 and TRBJ2-1, is KAGVTQTPRYLIKTRGQQVTLSCSPISGHRSVSWYQQTPGQGLQFLFEYFSETQRNKGNFPGRFSGRQFSNSRSEMNVSTLELGDSALYLCASSRSTSRRYNEQFFGPGTRLTVL.

CDR3 in amino acids: CAISDLGSYEQYF. The CDR3 DNA sequence: TGTGCCATCAGTGACCTGGGTTCCTACGAGCAGTACTTC. The chain couples TRBV10-3 to TRBJ2-7; D call uncertain. Germline lookup yields CDR1 ENHRY and CDR2 SYGVKD. The CDR3 has 13 amino acids. V shed 3 bases and J shed 1 base, with 7 bases lying between them.

This sequence joins TRBV4-2 and TRBJ1-3; 7 positions agree with TRBD1. The CDR3 length is 17 residues. CDR1 is LGHNA and CDR2 is YNFKEQ in the germline V gene. With 4 bases clipped from V and 0 bases from J, the junction kept 9 bases outside the gene matches. The CDR3: CASSPGQTISSGNTIYF. CDR3 coding DNA: TGTGCCAGCAGCCCGGGACAGACTATTAGCTCTGGAAACACCATATATTTT.

This rearrangement joins TRBV7-2 to TRBJ2-5; no reliable D call. CDR3 size: 14 residues. Trimming cost V 5 bases and J 7 bases, with 17 bases left between them. Germline CDR1 reads SGHTA; CDR2 reads FQGNSA. The CDR3 here is CASSPWAEMRTQYF. DNA of the CDR3: TGTGCCAGCAGCCCCTGGGCCGAGATGAGGACCCAGTACTTC.

The V call is TRBV4-2, the J call TRBJ2-3; D might be TRBD2 (5 bases). From germline, CDR1 is LGHNA and CDR2 YNFKEQ. V was pared by 0 bases and J by 4 bases, with 8 bases between. CDR3 size: 14 residues. The CDR3 DNA reads as TGTGCCAGCAGCCAAGATTTGAGGGCAGATACGCAGTATTTT. Its translation is CASSQDLRADTQYF.

The chain links TRBV4-2 to TRBJ1-2, with D perhaps matching TRBD1 (5 bases). This CDR3 is 11 amino acids long. Germline V gives CDR1 LGHNA, CDR2 YNFKEQ. Trimming shortened V by 4 bases and J by 8 bases, and 8 bases separated the two germline ends. CDR3 in DNA: TGTGCCAGCAGCCCAGGGTTGGGCTACACCTTC. It is translated as CASSPGLGYTF.

V gene TRBV5-1 combines with J gene TRBJ2-3; D is possibly TRBD2 (5 bases). This CDR3 is 16 amino acids long. The V gene lost 2 bases and the J gene lost 4 bases, with 17 bases spanning the gap. From germline, CDR1 is SGHRS and CDR2 YFSETQ. CDR3 sequence (DNA): TGCGCCAGCAGCTTAATGGTAGCGCTTGGGGCAGATACGCAGTATTTT. Protein product: CASSLMVALGADTQYF.

A single count supports this clone. V and J are TRBV6-5 and TRBJ1-5; 9 bases fit TRBD1. The germline CDR1 and CDR2 sequences are MNHEY and SVGAGI. The CDR3 loop spans 15 amino acids. Unmatched junction bases numbered 4, after V lost 6 bases and J lost 1 base. The CDR3 reads CASRIDRGSNQPQHF. The CDR3 DNA reads TGTGCCAGCAGGATAGACAGGGGGAGCAATCAGCCCCAGCATTTT.

V is TRBV7-2 and J is TRBJ2-7, with D perhaps matching TRBD1 or TRBD2 (5 bases each). Trimming pared 1 base from V and 4 bases from J, leaving 14 bases between. The germline CDR1 and CDR2 sequences are SGHTA and FQGNSA. The CDR3 is 15 amino acids. CDR3 loop: CASSLVGARKYEQYF. As DNA, the CDR3 is TGTGCCAGCAGCTTAGTCGGGGCTCGGAAGTACGAGCAGTACTTC.

The V call is TRBV18, the J call TRBJ1-1; 11 nucleotides line up with TRBD1. The germline V gene has CDR1 KGHSH and CDR2 LQKENI. This CDR3 contains 16 residues. After removal of 3 bases from V and 0 bases from J, the junction contained 3 bases not matched to a gene. CDR3 coding DNA: TGTGCCAGCTCACCGCGGACAGGGGGCATGAACACTGAAGCTTTCTTT. It encodes CASSPRTGGMNTEAFF.